The clone carrying this T cell receptor beta chain is a singleton in its sample. Per germline, CDR1 KGHSH and CDR2 LQKENI. V lost 3 bases to trimming and J lost 4 bases, with 17 bases between them. The CDR3 is made up of 16 amino acids. The table came from immunoSEQ multiplex PCR; TCRdb's copy has only in-frame clones and leaves some out. The repertoire includes 130,000 or so clones, around 80% of them detected once, and roughly an eighth sits in the top ten. This entry comes from a study of blood T cell repertoires in COVID-19. This receptor was taken from a woman aged 55-70 years with acute or convalescent COVID-19. The rearrangement joins TRBV18 to TRBJ2-3; weak D call: TRBD2 (5 bases). The sample consisted of peripheral blood. The CDR3 spells CASSPLEGRYADTQYF. The CDR3 DNA is TGTGCCAGCTCACCCCTCGAGGGTAGGTACGCAGATACGCAGTATTTT. Based on the CDR3 plus reference TRBV18 and TRBJ2-3, the full variable domain is NAGVMQNPRHLVRRRGQEARLRCSPMKGHSHVYWYRQLPEEGLKFMVYLQKENIIDESGMPKERFSAEFPKEGPSILRIQQVVRGDSAAYFCASSPLEGRYADTQYFGPGTRLTVL.